Following are 7 T cell receptor beta chains from one sample sequenced in a study of control samples from healthy donors and cancer patients. The table came from immunoSEQ multiplex PCR; TCRdb's copy has only in-frame clones and leaves some out. The table has some 5,600 clones, 80% to 90% seen once. The specimen was formalin-fixed, paraffin-embedded tissue. The receptors were gathered from a female donor with lung cancer.

V usage is TRBV7-8 and J usage is TRBJ1-3; D is unresolved. This CDR3 is built from 14 residues. V shed 8 bases and J shed 0 bases, with 11 bases lying between them. Germline V gene lookup returns CDR1 SGHVS and CDR2 FQNEAQ. CDR3 in amino acids: CASFARNSGNTIYF. The CDR3, as DNA: TGTGCCAGCTTCGCCCGCAACTCTGGAAACACCATATATTTT.

The V gene is TRBV23-1, the J gene TRBJ2-7; no clear D gene. TRBV23-1 is sorted into the ORF group, with uncertain function. This CDR3 comprises 13 residues. V was pared by 0 bases and J by 7 bases, with 10 bases between. In DNA, the CDR3 is TGCGCCAGCAGTCAATCTGCGAGCGTGGAGCAGTACTTC. It yields the protein CASSQSASVEQYF.

The chain has TRBV5-5 and TRBJ2-5; D call uncertain. V dropped 2 bases and J dropped 2 bases, with 10 bases sitting between them. Germline lookup yields CDR1 SGHKS and CDR2 YYEKEE (reference sequence). This CDR3 is built from 14 residues. The CDR3 spells CASSLTFLQETQYF. The CDR3 DNA follows: TGTGCCAGCAGCTTAACGTTCTTGCAAGAGACCCAGTACTTC.

The chain combines TRBV23-1 with TRBJ2-7; 8 nucleotides align to TRBD2. TRBV23-1 qualifies as an ORF whose function is uncertain. The CDR3 runs to 16 residues. V shed 5 bases and J 1 base; nucleotides not matched to a gene: 10. CDR3 coding DNA: TGCGCCAGCAGTAACCTCCGGGGGGGTCCATCCTACGAGCAGTACTTC. Protein sequence: CASSNLRGGPSYEQYF.

The chain uses TRBV10-2 and TRBJ2-1, with 7 positions matching TRBD1. Germline V lookup: CDR1 WSHSY, CDR2 SAAADI. The CDR3 is 16 residues long. J was trimmed by 3 bases and V by 3 bases; bases with no gene match: 8. The chain's CDR3 is CASSDPQGQSYNEQFF. CDR3 nucleotides: TGCGCCAGCAGTGACCCCCAGGGACAGAGCTACAATGAGCAGTTCTTC.

This clone was observed once. This chain links TRBV25-1 with TRBJ1-2, with D uncertain. The V and J ends lost 3 bases and 7 bases respectively, with 15 bases between them. Germline V gene lookup returns CDR1 MGHDK and CDR2 SYGVNS. The CDR3 covers 14 residues. As DNA, the CDR3 is TGTGCCAGCAGTGAGGTGGTGAGCCTTGGTGGCTACACCTTC. Its protein product is CASSEVVSLGGYTF.

J is TRBJ1-1 and V is TRBV12-3 or TRBV12-4; D may be TRBD1 (6 bases). Deletions cut 2 bases from V and 6 bases from J, with 10 bases between. The CDR3 extends over 13 amino acids. CDR3 in amino acids: CASSLRTAAEAFF. CDR3 DNA sequence: TGTGCCAGCAGTTTACGGACAGCCGCTGAAGCTTTCTTT.